This T cell receptor (beta chain) originates from a study of early T cells in non-severe SARS-CoV-2 infection. Study-wide background: Bulk RNA isolated from unsorted whole blood underwent sequencing; chains were not paired. Study results and limitations: The matching step, a VDJdb search, favored anti-spike CD8 responses and missed private and CD4 specificities.

As part of library construction, unique molecular identifiers were attached to individual cDNA molecules. From the 5' RACE reads, TCRdb called clonotypes with MiXCR, one entry per CDR3 protein. There are some 91,000 distinct CDR3 sequences in the sample; approximately 10% occur only once, and roughly 4.5% lies in the top ten. Of note for this clonotype: Antigen specificity is unknown.

V shed 4 bases, J shed 8 bases, and the junction held 5 bases outside the gene matches. The CDR3 contains 15 residues. Germline V gene data show CDR1 as MNHNS and CDR2 as SASEGT. The rearrangement links TRBV6-1 to TRBJ2-2; 12 bases are a match to TRBD2. The clonotype originates from an adult who was a healthcare worker with PCR-confirmed SARS-CoV-2 infection or an uninfected control (not recorded which). This specimen was whole blood, taken at baseline. Written as DNA, the CDR3 is TGTGCCAGCAGTGTACTAGCGGGAGGCAGGGGGGAGCTGTTTTTT. It encodes CASSVLAGGRGELFF.